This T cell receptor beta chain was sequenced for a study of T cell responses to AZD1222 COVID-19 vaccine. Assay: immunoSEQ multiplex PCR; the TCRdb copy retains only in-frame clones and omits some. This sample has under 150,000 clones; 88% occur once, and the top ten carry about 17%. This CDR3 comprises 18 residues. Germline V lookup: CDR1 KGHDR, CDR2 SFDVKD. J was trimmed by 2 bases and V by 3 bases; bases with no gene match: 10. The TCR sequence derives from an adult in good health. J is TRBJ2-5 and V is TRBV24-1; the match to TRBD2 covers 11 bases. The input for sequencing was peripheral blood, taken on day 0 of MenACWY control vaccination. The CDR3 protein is CATSDPSLSGREQETQYF. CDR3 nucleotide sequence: TGTGCCACCAGTGATCCGTCCCTTAGCGGGAGGGAACAAGAGACCCAGTACTTC.